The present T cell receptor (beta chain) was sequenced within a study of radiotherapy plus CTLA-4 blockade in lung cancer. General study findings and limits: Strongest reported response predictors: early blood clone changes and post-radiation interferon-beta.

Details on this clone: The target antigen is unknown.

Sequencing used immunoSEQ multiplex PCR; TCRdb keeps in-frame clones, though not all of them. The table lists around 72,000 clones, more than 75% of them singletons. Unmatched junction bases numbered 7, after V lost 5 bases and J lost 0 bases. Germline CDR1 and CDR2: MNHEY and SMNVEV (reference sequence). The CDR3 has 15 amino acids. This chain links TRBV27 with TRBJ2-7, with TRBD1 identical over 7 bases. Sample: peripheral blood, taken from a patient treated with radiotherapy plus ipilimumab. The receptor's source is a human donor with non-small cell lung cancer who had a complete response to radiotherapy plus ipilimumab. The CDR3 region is CASSQGTAASYEQYF. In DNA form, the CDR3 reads TGTGCCAGCAGTCAGGGGACAGCCGCCTCCTACGAGCAGTACTTC.